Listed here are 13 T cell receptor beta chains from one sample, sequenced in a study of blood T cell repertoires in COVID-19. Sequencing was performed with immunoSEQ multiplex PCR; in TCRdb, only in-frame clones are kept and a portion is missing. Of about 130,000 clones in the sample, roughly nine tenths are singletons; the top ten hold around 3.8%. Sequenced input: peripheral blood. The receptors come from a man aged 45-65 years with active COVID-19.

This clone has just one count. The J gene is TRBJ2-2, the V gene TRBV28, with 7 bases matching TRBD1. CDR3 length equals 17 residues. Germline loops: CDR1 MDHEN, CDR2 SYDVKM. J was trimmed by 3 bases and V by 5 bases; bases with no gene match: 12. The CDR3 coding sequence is TGTGCCAGCAGTCCCCAACAGGGGAAGGTCGACACCGGGGAGCTGTTTTTT. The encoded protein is CASSPQQGKVDTGELFF.

The CDR3 region is CASSTRQGGGELFF. The CDR3 DNA follows: TGTGCCAGTAGTACCCGACAGGGTGGCGGGGAGCTGTTTTTT. The V gene is TRBV19, the J gene TRBJ2-2, with 7 bases that match TRBD1. The V gene's germline CDR1 is LNHDA and CDR2 SQIVND (reference sequence). The CDR3 is 14 amino acids. Trimming cost V 4 bases and J 7 bases; bases outside gene matches: 6.

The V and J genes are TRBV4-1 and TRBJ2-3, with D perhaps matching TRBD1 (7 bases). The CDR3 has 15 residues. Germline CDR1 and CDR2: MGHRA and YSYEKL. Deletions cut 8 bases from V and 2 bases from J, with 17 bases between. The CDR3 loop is CASAPGRGDTDTQYF. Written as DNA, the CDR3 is TGCGCCAGCGCACCGGGCAGGGGGGACACAGATACGCAGTATTTT.

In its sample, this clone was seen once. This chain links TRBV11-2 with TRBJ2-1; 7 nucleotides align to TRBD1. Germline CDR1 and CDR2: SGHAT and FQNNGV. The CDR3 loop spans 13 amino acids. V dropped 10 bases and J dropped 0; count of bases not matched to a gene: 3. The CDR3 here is CATGGSSYNEQFF. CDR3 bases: TGTGCCACAGGGGGAAGCTCCTACAATGAGCAGTTCTTC.

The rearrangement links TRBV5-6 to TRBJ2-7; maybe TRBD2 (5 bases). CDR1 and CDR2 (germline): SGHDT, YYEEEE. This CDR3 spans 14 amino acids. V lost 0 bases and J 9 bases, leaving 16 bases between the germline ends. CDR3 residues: CASSLGLTGFRQYV. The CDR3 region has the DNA TGTGCCAGCAGCTTGGGCCTAACGGGGTTCCGGCAGTACGTC.

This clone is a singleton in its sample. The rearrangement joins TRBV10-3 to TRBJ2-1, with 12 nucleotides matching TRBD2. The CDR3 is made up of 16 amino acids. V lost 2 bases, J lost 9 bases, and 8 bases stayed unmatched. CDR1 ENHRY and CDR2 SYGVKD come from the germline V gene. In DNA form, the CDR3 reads TGTGCCATCAGTGAGACAAGTGGACTAGCGGGATCTGAGCAGTTCTTC. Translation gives CAISETSGLAGSEQFF.

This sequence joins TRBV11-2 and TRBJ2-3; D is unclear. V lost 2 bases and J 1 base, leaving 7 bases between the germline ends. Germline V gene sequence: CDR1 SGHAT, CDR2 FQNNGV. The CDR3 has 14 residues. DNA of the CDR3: TGTGCCAGCAGCTTAACCACGGGCACAGATACGCAGTATTTT. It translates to CASSLTTGTDTQYF.

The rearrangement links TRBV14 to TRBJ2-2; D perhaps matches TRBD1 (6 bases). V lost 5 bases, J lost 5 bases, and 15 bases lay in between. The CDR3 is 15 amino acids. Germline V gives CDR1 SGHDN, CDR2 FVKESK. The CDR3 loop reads CASSARGLLTGELFF. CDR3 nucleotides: TGTGCCAGCAGCGCCAGGGGTTTGTTGACCGGGGAGCTGTTTTTT. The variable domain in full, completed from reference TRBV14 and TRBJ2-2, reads EAGVTQFPSHSVIEKGQTVTLRCDPISGHDNLYWYRRVMGKEIKFLLHFVKESKQDESGMPNNRFLAERTGGTYSTLKVQPAELEDSGVYFCASSARGLLTGELFFGEGSRLTVL.

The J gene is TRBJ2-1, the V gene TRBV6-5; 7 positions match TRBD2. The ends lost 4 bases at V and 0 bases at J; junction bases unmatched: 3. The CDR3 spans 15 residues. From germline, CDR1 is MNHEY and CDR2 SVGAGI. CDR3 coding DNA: TGTGCCAGCAGTTCAGAGCGGGGCTCCTACAATGAGCAGTTCTTC. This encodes CASSSERGSYNEQFF.

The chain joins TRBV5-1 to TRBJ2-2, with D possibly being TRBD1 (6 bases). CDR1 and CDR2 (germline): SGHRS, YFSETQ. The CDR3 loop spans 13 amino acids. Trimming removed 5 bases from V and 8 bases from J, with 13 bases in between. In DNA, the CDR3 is TGCGCCAGCAGGGGTGACAGGTTTGGGGAGCTGTTTTTT. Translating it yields CASRGDRFGELFF.

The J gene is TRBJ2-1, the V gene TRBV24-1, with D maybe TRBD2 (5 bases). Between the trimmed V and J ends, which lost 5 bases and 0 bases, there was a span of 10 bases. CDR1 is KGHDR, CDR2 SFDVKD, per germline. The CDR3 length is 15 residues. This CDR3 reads CATSGGSSSYNEQFF. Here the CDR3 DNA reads TGTGCCACCAGTGGCGGGTCTAGCTCCTACAATGAGCAGTTCTTC.

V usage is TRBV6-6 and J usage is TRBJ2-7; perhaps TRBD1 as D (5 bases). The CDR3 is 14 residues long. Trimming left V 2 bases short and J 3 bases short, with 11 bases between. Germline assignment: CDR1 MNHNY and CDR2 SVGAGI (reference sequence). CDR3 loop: CASSYIPGYYEQYF. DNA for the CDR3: TGTGCCAGCAGTTACATCCCAGGGTACTACGAGCAGTACTTC.

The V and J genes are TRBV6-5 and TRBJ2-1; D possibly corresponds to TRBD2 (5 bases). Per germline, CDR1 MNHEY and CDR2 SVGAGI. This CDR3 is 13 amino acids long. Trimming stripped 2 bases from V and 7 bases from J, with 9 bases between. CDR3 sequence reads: CASSYLGVNEQFF. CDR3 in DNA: TGTGCCAGCAGTTACCTCGGGGTTAATGAGCAGTTCTTC.